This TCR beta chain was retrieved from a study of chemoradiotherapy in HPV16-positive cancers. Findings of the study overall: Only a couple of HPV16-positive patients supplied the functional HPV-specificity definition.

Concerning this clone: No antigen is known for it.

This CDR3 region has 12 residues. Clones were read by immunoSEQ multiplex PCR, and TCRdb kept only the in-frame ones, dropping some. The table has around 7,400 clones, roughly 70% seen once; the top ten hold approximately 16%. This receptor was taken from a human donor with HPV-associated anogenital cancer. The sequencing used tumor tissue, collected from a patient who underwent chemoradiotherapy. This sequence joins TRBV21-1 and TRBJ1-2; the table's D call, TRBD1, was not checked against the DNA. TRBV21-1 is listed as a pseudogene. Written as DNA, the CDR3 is TGTGCCAGCAGCAAAAAACAGAACGGCTACACCTTC. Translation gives CASSKKQNGYTF.